The 17 T cell receptor beta chains given below trace back to one sample, sequenced in a study of T cell responses to AZD1222 COVID-19 vaccine. Assay: immunoSEQ multiplex PCR; the TCRdb copy retains only in-frame clones and omits some. The sample lists under 200,000 clones; more than 90% were seen once. The sequencing here drew on peripheral blood, taken 28 days after the second dose of the MenACWY control vaccine. These receptors were collected from an adult who received the MenACWY meningococcal vaccine as a control.

The chain links TRBV5-8 to TRBJ1-6; perhaps TRBD1 as D (5 bases). The CDR3 is 14 amino acids. With 0 bases removed from V and 7 bases from J, the gap between germline ends came to 8 bases. Germline V gene data show CDR1 as SGHTS and CDR2 as YDEGEE. Here the CDR3 DNA reads TGTGCCAGCAGCTTGGGACAGCTCAATTCACCCCTCCACTTT. This translates into CASSLGQLNSPLHF.

The V call is TRBV7-3, the J call TRBJ2-6; 11 bases line up with TRBD1. Per germline, CDR1 SGHTA and CDR2 FQGTGA. CDR3 length equals 19 residues. Germline trimming cut 0 bases from V and 4 bases from J; bases unmatched to any gene: 8. The CDR3 loop reads CASSLTTGQGVPGANVLTF. DNA of the CDR3: TGTGCCAGCAGCTTAACAACGGGACAGGGGGTACCAGGGGCCAACGTCCTGACTTTC.

This chain joins TRBV6-5 and TRBJ1-3, with D uncertain. CDR1 is MNHEY and CDR2 is SVGAGI in the germline V gene. This CDR3 is 14 amino acids long. The V end lost 5 bases, the J end lost 1 base, and 9 bases lay between the germline ends. The CDR3 DNA sequence: TGTGCCAGCAGTCCCCGAAAGTCTGGAAACACCATATATTTT. Translation: CASSPRKSGNTIYF.

The chain is built from TRBV9 and TRBJ1-4, with D maybe TRBD1 (5 bases). The CDR3 totals 12 residues. Trimming left V 7 bases short and J 8 bases short, with 12 bases between. Germline V gives CDR1 SGDLS, CDR2 YYNGEE. The CDR3 bases are TGTGCCAGCGGCGGGGGTAGCGAAAAACTGTTTTTT. It codes for CASGGGSEKLFF.

Comments on this clone: Germline and junction disagree at one end, which may indicate a read error. This chain uses TRBV19 with TRBJ1-4; D may be TRBD1 (5 bases). The CDR3 totals 12 residues. Germline values: CDR1 LNHDA, CDR2 SQIVND (reference sequence). Here the CDR3 DNA reads TGTGCCAGTACCCCCCCCGGGGGGGGGAGGGTTTTT. This codes for CASTPPGGGRVF. Using reference TRBV19 and TRBJ1-4 for the parts outside the CDR3, the full variable domain is DGGITQSPKYLFRKEGQNVTLSCEQNLNHDAMYWYRQDPGQGLRLIYYSQIVNDFQKGDIAEGYSVSREKKESFPLTVTSAQKNPTAFYLCASTPPGGGRVFGSGTQLSVL.

This clone appeared once. The chain uses TRBV21-1 and TRBJ2-2; the DNA was not used to check the table's D call, TRBD2. TRBV21-1 is annotated as a pseudogene. This CDR3 region has 17 residues. As DNA, the CDR3 is TGTGCCAGCACCCACGGGACTAGCGGGACGGGCACCGGGGAGCTGTTTTTT. Its translation: CASTHGTSGTGTGELFF.

This chain links TRBV9 with TRBJ1-2; perhaps TRBD1 as D (5 bases). In germline, CDR1 is SGDLS, CDR2 YYNGEE. Between the trimmed V and J ends, which lost 1 base and 4 bases, there was a span of 11 bases. The CDR3 is 14 residues long. CDR3 coding DNA: TGTGCCAGCAGCGTAAACGAGGGGCCCTATGGCTACACCTTC. It translates to CASSVNEGPYGYTF.

The V and J genes are TRBV30 and TRBJ2-2; D is unclear. Germline lookup yields CDR1 GTSNPN and CDR2 SVGIG (reference sequence). V lost 2 bases and J 9 bases, leaving 10 bases between the germline ends. This CDR3 is built from 12 residues. CDR3 residues: CAWSSQRWELFF. The CDR3 bases are TGTGCCTGGAGTTCCCAGAGATGGGAGCTGTTTTTT.

V usage is TRBV27 and J usage is TRBJ2-1; maybe TRBD1 (7 bases). Germline loops: CDR1 MNHEY, CDR2 SMNVEV (reference sequence). This CDR3 is built from 15 residues. V lost 2 bases and J lost 4, with 12 bases in between. The CDR3 nucleotides read TGTGCCAGCAGTTTAATGTCAGGGGGGTACAATGAGCAGTTCTTC. As protein: CASSLMSGGYNEQFF.

This chain joins TRBV27 and TRBJ2-7; D may be TRBD1 or TRBD2 (5 bases each). Trimming pared 2 bases from V and 4 bases from J, leaving 12 bases between. Germline loops: CDR1 MNHEY, CDR2 SMNVEV (reference sequence). CDR3 length: 14 amino acids. CDR3 DNA sequence: TGTGCCAGCAGTTTAAATTTCGGGGCTTACGAGCAGTACTTC. Its translation is CASSLNFGAYEQYF.

The CDR3 is CASSQGGVPYGYTF. CDR3 in DNA: TGTGCCAGCAGCCAAGGGGGCGTTCCCTATGGCTACACCTTC. This rearrangement joins TRBV3-1 (or the pseudogene TRBV3-2) to TRBJ1-2; perhaps TRBD1 as D (5 bases). V was shortened by 1 base and J by 4 bases, with 10 bases between the two germline ends. This CDR3 region has 14 residues. CDR1 and CDR2 (germline): LGHDT, YNNKEL (reference sequence).

The chain joins TRBV19 to TRBJ2-3; 8 nucleotides line up with TRBD2. The CDR3 is 15 residues long. The germline V gene has CDR1 LNHDA and CDR2 SQIVND (reference sequence). The trim removed 2 bases at V and 4 bases at J, leaving 5 bases unmatched. CDR3 residues: CASSISTAGADTQYF. The CDR3 region has the DNA TGTGCCAGTAGTATAAGCACAGCGGGAGCAGATACGCAGTATTTT.

This sequence joins TRBV4-1 and TRBJ2-3; tentatively, D is TRBD2 (5 bases). The germline V gene encodes CDR1 MGHRA and CDR2 YSYEKL. Trimming took 4 bases from V and 11 from J, leaving 31 bases between them. CDR3 size: 18 residues. The DNA of the CDR3 is TGCGCCAGCAGCCTAGACATGATACCGGGGTCCCCACCAGATGGGCAGTATTTT. Its protein product is CASSLDMIPGSPPDGQYF.

This chain connects TRBV6-5 to TRBJ2-3; TRBD1 agrees at 9 bases. V was clipped by 6 bases and J by 3 bases; unmatched bases: 7. CDR3 length: 15 amino acids. The germline CDR1 and CDR2 sequences are MNHEY and SVGAGI. The CDR3 region is CASRPGTGWTDTQYF. The CDR3 DNA sequence: TGTGCCAGCAGACCGGGGACAGGGTGGACAGATACGCAGTATTTT.

The rearrangement links TRBV27 to TRBJ2-1, with unresolved D. Germline V lookup: CDR1 MNHEY, CDR2 SMNVEV (reference sequence). Trimming cost V 1 base and J 2 bases, with 21 bases left between them. This CDR3 has 19 amino acids. Written as DNA, the CDR3 is TGTGCCAGCAGTTTATTGCGTTCCTCCGCGGTTATTACCTACAATGAGCAGTTCTTC. This sequence encodes CASSLLRSSAVITYNEQFF.

The chain links TRBV18 to TRBJ2-2, with 7 bases aligning to TRBD1. The CDR3 has 16 amino acids. V shed 4 bases, J shed 3 bases, and the junction held 8 bases outside the gene matches. Germline CDR1 is KGHSH and CDR2 is LQKENI. CDR3 nucleotide sequence: TGTGCCAGCTCACAACGACAGGGAAGGCACACCGGGGAGCTGTTTTTT. This encodes CASSQRQGRHTGELFF. Complete variable domain (other parts from reference TRBV18 and TRBJ2-2): NAGVMQNPRHLVRRRGQEARLRCSPMKGHSHVYWYRQLPEEGLKFMVYLQKENIIDESGMPKERFSAEFPKEGPSILRIQQVVRGDSAAYFCASSQRQGRHTGELFFGEGSRLTVL.

V usage is TRBV30 and J usage is TRBJ1-2; 8 bases match TRBD1. Trimming took 3 bases from V and 2 from J; bases not matched to a gene: 5. CDR3 length: 14 residues. The germline CDR1 and CDR2 sequences are GTSNPN and SVGIG (reference sequence). CDR3 amino acids: CAWRLDRANYGYTF. The CDR3 DNA sequence: TGTGCCTGGAGGTTGGACAGGGCCAACTATGGCTACACCTTC.